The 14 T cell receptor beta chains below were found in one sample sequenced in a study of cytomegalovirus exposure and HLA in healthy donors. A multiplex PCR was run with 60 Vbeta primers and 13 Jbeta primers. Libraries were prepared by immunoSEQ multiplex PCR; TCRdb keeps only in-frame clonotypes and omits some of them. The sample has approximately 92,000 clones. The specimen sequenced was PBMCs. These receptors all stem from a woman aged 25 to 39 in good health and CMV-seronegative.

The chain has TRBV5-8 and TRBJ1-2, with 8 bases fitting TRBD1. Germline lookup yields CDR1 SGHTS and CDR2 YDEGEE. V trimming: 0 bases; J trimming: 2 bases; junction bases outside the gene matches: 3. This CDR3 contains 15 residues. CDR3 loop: CASSLAGQGNYGYTF. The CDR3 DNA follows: TGTGCCAGCAGCTTGGCCGGACAGGGCAACTATGGCTACACCTTC. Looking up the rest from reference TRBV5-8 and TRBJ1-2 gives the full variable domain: EAGVTQSPTHLIKTRGQQATLRCSPISGHTSVYWYQQALGLGLQFLLWYDEGEERNRGNFPPRFSGRQFPNYSSELNVNALELEDSALYLCASSLAGQGNYGYTFGSGTRLTVV.

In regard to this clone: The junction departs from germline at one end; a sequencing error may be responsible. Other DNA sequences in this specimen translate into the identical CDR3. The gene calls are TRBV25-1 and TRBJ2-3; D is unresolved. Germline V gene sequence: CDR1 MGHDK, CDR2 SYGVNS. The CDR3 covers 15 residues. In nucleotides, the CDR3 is TGTGCCAGTAGTGCCCCCCGACAAAGCACAGATACGCAGTATTTT. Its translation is CASSAPRQSTDTQYF.

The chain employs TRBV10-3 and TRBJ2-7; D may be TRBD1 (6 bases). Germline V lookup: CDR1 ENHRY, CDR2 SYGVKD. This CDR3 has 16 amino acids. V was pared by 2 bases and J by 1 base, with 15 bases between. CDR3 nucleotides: TGTGCCATCAGTGAGCATGGGGACACCTTTTCCTACGAGCAGTACTTC. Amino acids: CAISEHGDTFSYEQYF.

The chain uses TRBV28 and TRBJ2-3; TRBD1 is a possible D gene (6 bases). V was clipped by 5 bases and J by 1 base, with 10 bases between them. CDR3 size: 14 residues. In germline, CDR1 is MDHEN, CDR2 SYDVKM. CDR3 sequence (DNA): TGTGCCAGCAGTCTACGGACAGGCACAGATACGCAGTATTTT. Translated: CASSLRTGTDTQYF. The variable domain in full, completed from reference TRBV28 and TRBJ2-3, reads DVKVTQSSRYLVKRTGEKVFLECVQDMDHENMFWYRQDPGLGLRLIYFSYDVKMKEKGDIPEGYSVSREKKERFSLILESASTNQTSMYLCASSLRTGTDTQYFGPGTRLTVL.

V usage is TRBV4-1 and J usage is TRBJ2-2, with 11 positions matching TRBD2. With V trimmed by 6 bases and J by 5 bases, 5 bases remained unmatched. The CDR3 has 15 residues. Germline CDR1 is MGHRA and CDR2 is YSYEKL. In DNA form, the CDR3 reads TGCGCCAGCAGGCTAGCGGGAGGAAGGACCGGGGAGCTGTTTTTT. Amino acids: CASRLAGGRTGELFF.

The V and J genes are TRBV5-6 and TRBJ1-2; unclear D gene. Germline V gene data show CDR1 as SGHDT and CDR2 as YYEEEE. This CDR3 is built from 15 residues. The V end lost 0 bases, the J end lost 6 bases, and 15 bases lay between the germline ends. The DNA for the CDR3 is TGTGCCAGCAGCTTGGCCGCGGTTACCAAACATGGCTACACCTTC. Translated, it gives CASSLAAVTKHGYTF. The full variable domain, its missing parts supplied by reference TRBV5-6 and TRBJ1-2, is DAGVTQSPTHLIKTRGQQVTLRCSPKSGHDTVSWYQQALGQGPQFIFQYYEEEERQRGNFPDRFSGHQFPNYSSELNVNALLLGDSALYLCASSLAAVTKHGYTFGSGTRLTVV.

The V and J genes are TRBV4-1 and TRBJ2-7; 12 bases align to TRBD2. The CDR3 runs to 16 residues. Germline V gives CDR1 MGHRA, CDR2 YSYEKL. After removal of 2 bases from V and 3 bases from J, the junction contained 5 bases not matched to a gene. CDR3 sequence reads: CASSQPTSGGSYEQYF. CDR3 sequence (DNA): TGCGCCAGCAGCCAACCGACTAGCGGGGGAAGCTACGAGCAGTACTTC.

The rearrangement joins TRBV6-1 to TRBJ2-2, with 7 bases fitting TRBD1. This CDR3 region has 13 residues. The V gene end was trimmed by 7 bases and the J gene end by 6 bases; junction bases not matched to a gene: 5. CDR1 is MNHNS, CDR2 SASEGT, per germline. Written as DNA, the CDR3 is TGTGCCAGCACCGACAGGGACGCCGGGGAGCTGTTTTTT. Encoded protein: CASTDRDAGELFF.

The CDR3 here is CASSSREEGYEQYF. CDR3 sequence (DNA): TGTGCCAGCAGCTCTCGGGAGGAAGGCTACGAGCAGTACTTC. This rearrangement joins TRBV27 to TRBJ2-7; 7 bases are shared with TRBD2. The CDR3 covers 14 residues. Germline lookup yields CDR1 MNHEY and CDR2 SMNVEV (reference sequence). Trimming at V came to 6 bases and at J to 3 bases, leaving 8 bases not matched to a gene.

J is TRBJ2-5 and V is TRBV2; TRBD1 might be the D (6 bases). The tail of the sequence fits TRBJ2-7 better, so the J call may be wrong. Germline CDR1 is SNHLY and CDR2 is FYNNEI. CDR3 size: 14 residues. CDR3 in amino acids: CASGGQDSSYEQYF. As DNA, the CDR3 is TGTGCCAGTGGGGGCCAGGACAGCTCCTACGAGCAGTACTTC.

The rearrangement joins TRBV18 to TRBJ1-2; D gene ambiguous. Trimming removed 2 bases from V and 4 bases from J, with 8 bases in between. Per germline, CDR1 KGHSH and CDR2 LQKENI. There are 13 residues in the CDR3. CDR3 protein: CASSPERVYGYTF. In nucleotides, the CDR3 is TGTGCCAGCTCACCAGAGAGGGTCTATGGCTACACCTTC.

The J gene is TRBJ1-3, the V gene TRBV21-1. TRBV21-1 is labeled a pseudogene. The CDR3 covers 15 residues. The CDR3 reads CASSKSGGRGNTIYF. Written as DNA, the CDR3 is TGTGCCAGCAGCAAATCCGGGGGGCGCGGAAACACCATATATTTT.

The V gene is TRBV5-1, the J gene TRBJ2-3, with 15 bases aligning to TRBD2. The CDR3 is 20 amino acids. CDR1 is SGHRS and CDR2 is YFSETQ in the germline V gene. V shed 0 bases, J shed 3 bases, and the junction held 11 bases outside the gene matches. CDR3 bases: TGCGCCAGCAGCTTGGAAGGACTAGCGGGAGGGCCCGTTGGGACAGATACGCAGTATTTT. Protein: CASSLEGLAGGPVGTDTQYF.

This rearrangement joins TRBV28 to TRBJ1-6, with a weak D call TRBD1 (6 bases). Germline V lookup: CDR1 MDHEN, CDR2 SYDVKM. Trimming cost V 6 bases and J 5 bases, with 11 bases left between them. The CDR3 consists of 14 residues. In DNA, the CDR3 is TGTGCCAGCAGGCTCCAGGGGAATAATTCACCCCTCCACTTT. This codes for CASRLQGNNSPLHF.